The next 18 T cell receptor beta chains were all read from a single sample in a study of blood T cell repertoires in COVID-19. Produced via immunoSEQ multiplex PCR; TCRdb's table is partial and in-frame only. The data contain under 50,000 clones, roughly 80% of them singletons. Sequenced sample: peripheral blood. These receptors all stem from a man aged 45-65 years with active COVID-19.

This clone has only a few counts. This sequence joins TRBV28 and TRBJ2-2; 9 bases map to TRBD1. The V gene's germline CDR1 is MDHEN and CDR2 SYDVKM. This CDR3 is 16 amino acids long. Germline trimming cut 3 bases from V and 7 bases from J; bases unmatched to any gene: 9. CDR3 DNA: TGTGCCAGCAGTTTCTCCGGACAGGGGACCTACGGGGAGCTGTTTTTT. This sequence encodes CASSFSGQGTYGELFF.

The rearrangement uses TRBV11-2 and TRBJ2-3; the D is unclear. CDR1 SGHAT and CDR2 FQNNGV come from the germline V gene. V lost 0 bases and J 4 bases, leaving 8 bases between the germline ends. CDR3 length equals 14 residues. The CDR3 sequence is CASSLDRGADTQYF. The CDR3, as DNA: TGTGCCAGCAGCTTAGATCGAGGCGCAGATACGCAGTATTTT.

The V call is TRBV5-4, the J call TRBJ1-1; maybe TRBD1 (5 bases). CDR1 is SGHNT and CDR2 is YYREEE in the germline V gene (reference sequence). This CDR3 has 15 amino acids. Between the trimmed V and J ends, which lost 4 bases and 3 bases, there was a span of 16 bases. CDR3 loop: CASSHKLSGDTEAFF. CDR3 DNA: TGTGCCAGCAGCCATAAGCTTTCGGGGGACACTGAAGCTTTCTTT.

The chain carries TRBV5-6 and TRBJ1-1, with TRBD1 matching over 9 bases. The CDR3 is 15 amino acids. Per the germline V gene, CDR1 is SGHDT and CDR2 is YYEEEE. With 6 bases clipped from V and 3 bases from J, the junction kept 9 bases outside the gene matches. CDR3 residues: CASNEPTGGYTEAFF. As DNA, the CDR3 is TGTGCCAGCAACGAACCGACAGGGGGTTACACTGAAGCTTTCTTT.

This rearrangement joins TRBV2 to TRBJ1-1; no firm D call. V was clipped by 3 bases and J by 0 bases, with 5 bases between them. Germline CDR1 SNHLY, CDR2 FYNNEI. The CDR3 is 13 residues long. The CDR3 region has the DNA TGTGCCAGCAGTGAGCAGTTGAACACTGAAGCTTTCTTT. This codes for CASSEQLNTEAFF. The full variable domain, in which reference TRBV2 and TRBJ1-1 provide the parts outside the CDR3, is EPEVTQTPSHQVTQMGQEVILRCVPISNHLYFYWYRQILGQKVEFLVSFYNNEISEKSEIFDDQFSVERPDGSNFTLKIRSTKLEDSAMYFCASSEQLNTEAFFGQGTRLTVV.

The V gene is TRBV2, the J gene TRBJ1-2; D remains unclear. V lost 5 bases and J 3 bases, leaving 13 bases between the germline ends. CDR3 size: 14 residues. The germline gives CDR1 SNHLY, CDR2 FYNNEI. The CDR3 is CASSTPTPDYGYTF. The CDR3 bases are TGTGCCAGCAGTACCCCGACACCCGACTATGGCTACACCTTC. The full variable domain, completed using reference TRBV2 and TRBJ1-2, is EPEVTQTPSHQVTQMGQEVILRCVPISNHLYFYWYRQILGQKVEFLVSFYNNEISEKSEIFDDQFSVERPDGSNFTLKIRSTKLEDSAMYFCASSTPTPDYGYTFGSGTRLTVV.

The table lists this clone with a count of one. The chain uses TRBV5-4 and TRBJ2-7; TRBD1 is a possible D gene (6 bases). This CDR3 has 13 amino acids. The V gene's germline CDR1 is SGHNT and CDR2 YYREEE (reference sequence). The V end lost 0 bases, the J end lost 6 bases, and 10 bases lay between the germline ends. The CDR3 sequence is CASSLVGAGEQYF. DNA for the CDR3: TGTGCCAGCAGCTTGGTGGGGGCGGGCGAGCAGTACTTC.

The chain combines TRBV5-1 with TRBJ2-2, with 8 bases aligning to TRBD1. After removal of 5 bases from V and 3 bases from J, the junction contained 0 bases not matched to a gene. CDR3 length: 13 amino acids. Germline assignment: CDR1 SGHRS and CDR2 YFSETQ. CDR3 sequence (DNA): TGCGCCAGCAGACAGGGGGACACCGGGGAGCTGTTTTTT. Its translation is CASRQGDTGELFF.

The CDR3 DNA follows: TGTGCCAGCTCACGGACTAGCGGCGAGACCCAGTACTTC. Residues: CASSRTSGETQYF. The chain recombines TRBV18 with TRBJ2-5, with 10 positions matching TRBD2. Per the germline V gene, CDR1 is KGHSH and CDR2 is LQKENI. The CDR3 is 13 amino acids. V shed 4 bases and J 5 bases; nucleotides not matched to a gene: 1.

V usage is TRBV5-1 and J usage is TRBJ2-3; no reliable D call. Germline values: CDR1 SGHRS, CDR2 YFSETQ. The V and J ends lost 3 bases and 1 base respectively, with 9 bases between them. The CDR3 spans 14 residues. Here the CDR3 DNA reads TGCGCCAGCAGCTCCGGTCACGGCACAGATACGCAGTATTTT. Protein sequence: CASSSGHGTDTQYF.

In this sample, this clone turned up once. The chain has TRBV28 and TRBJ2-3; D remains ambiguous. The CDR3 extends over 15 amino acids. V was cut by 6 bases and J by 0 bases, with 13 bases left in between. The germline V gene has CDR1 MDHEN and CDR2 SYDVKM. CDR3 region: CASRVHSSSTDTQYF. The CDR3 DNA sequence: TGTGCCAGCAGGGTTCACTCGTCTAGCACAGATACGCAGTATTTT.

The rearrangement links TRBV9 to TRBJ2-1; 12 bases align to TRBD2. Trimming cost V 0 bases and J 9 bases; bases outside gene matches: 7. The CDR3 loop spans 16 amino acids. The V gene's germline CDR1 is SGDLS and CDR2 YYNGEE. This CDR3 is CASSVVPSGGAGEQFF. CDR3 nucleotide sequence: TGTGCCAGCAGCGTAGTGCCTAGCGGGGGGGCTGGTGAGCAGTTCTTC.

This clone showed up just once. The gene calls are TRBV2 and TRBJ1-5; perhaps TRBD1 as D (6 bases). V lost 6 bases to trimming and J lost 2 bases, with 11 bases between them. Germline values: CDR1 SNHLY, CDR2 FYNNEI. The CDR3 extends over 14 amino acids. In nucleotides, the CDR3 is TGTGCCAGCAGACCACAGGGAGGCAATCAGCCCCAGCATTTT. Translating gives CASRPQGGNQPQHF.

This clone has a handful of counts. The V call is TRBV2, the J call TRBJ2-3; 7 positions agree with TRBD2. J lost 7 bases, V lost 2 bases, and 9 bases had no gene match. Looked up from germline, CDR1 is SNHLY and CDR2 is FYNNEI. The CDR3 consists of 15 residues. For the CDR3, the DNA is TGTGCCAGCAGTGAATGGGGGGGTAGTTTTAATACGCAGTATTTT. This encodes CASSEWGGSFNTQYF.

The V call is TRBV7-6, the J call TRBJ2-7, with D tentatively TRBD2 (6 bases). This CDR3 spans 16 amino acids. V was cut by 1 base and J by 2 bases, with 15 bases left in between. The germline V gene encodes CDR1 SGHVS and CDR2 FNYEAQ. Here the CDR3 reads CASSLGAGFTTYEQYF. CDR3 coding DNA: TGTGCCAGCAGCTTAGGGGCGGGGTTCACTACCTACGAGCAGTACTTC. Full variable domain (missing parts from reference TRBV7-6 and TRBJ2-7): GAGVSQSPRYKVTKRGQDVALRCDPISGHVSLYWYRQALGQGPEFLTYFNYEAQQDKSGLPNDRFSAERPEGSISTLTIQRTEQRDSAMYRCASSLGAGFTTYEQYFGPGTRLTVT.

A single count supports this clone. The rearrangement joins TRBV5-1 to TRBJ1-2; 8 nucleotides match TRBD1. Trimming at V came to 3 bases and at J to 8 bases, leaving 9 bases not matched to a gene. The CDR3 has 14 amino acids. CDR1 and CDR2 (germline): SGHRS, YFSETQ. The CDR3 here is CASSSNAGGDGYTF. The CDR3 DNA sequence: TGCGCCAGCAGCTCAAATGCAGGGGGCGACGGCTACACCTTC.

Written as DNA, the CDR3 is TGTGCCAGCAGTTTACACAGGGGGGGCCACAATGAGCAGTTCTTC. Protein product: CASSLHRGGHNEQFF. This chain joins TRBV27 and TRBJ2-1, with D perhaps matching TRBD1 (8 bases). With 2 bases removed from V and 5 bases from J, the gap between germline ends came to 13 bases. The CDR3 covers 15 residues. CDR1 MNHEY and CDR2 SMNVEV come from the germline V gene (reference sequence).

The chain recombines TRBV29-1 with TRBJ1-2; the D gene is possibly TRBD1 (5 bases). CDR3 length: 14 amino acids. CDR1 SQVTM and CDR2 ANQGSEA come from the germline V gene. V was shortened by 4 bases and J by 3 bases, with 15 bases between the two germline ends. Written as DNA, the CDR3 is TGCAGCGTTGGGAAGACAGTAGAGGACTATGGCTACACCTTC. Encoded protein: CSVGKTVEDYGYTF.